The sample holds one count of the clone carrying this T cell receptor (beta chain). Its antigen is unknown. These data belong to a study of T cell responses to AZD1222 COVID-19 vaccine. Study as a whole: Second-dose intervals near 4 or 12 weeks were combined.

Overall study results and limits: There were mostly white British donors and more females than males, and clonal diversity was possibly underestimated. Two AZD1222 administrations were followed by greater Spike-specific TCR breadth and depth.

Generated by immunoSEQ multiplex PCR, the TCRdb table keeps only in-frame clones and is missing some. The sample yields 45,000 to 60,000 clones, 86% seen once. V was trimmed by 1 base and J by 1 base, leaving 9 bases between them. The CDR3 covers 15 residues. In germline, CDR1 is MNHNY, CDR2 SVGAGI (reference sequence). The V gene is TRBV6-6, the J gene TRBJ2-3; possible D gene TRBD2, 6 bases. This TCR came from an adult in good health. The sample consisted of peripheral blood, taken on day 0 of AZD1222 vaccination. CDR3 DNA sequence: TGTGCCAGCAGTTACTTAGGCGGGGGCACAGATACGCAGTATTTT. Its translation is CASSYLGGGTDTQYF.